One sample yielded the 21 T cell receptor beta chains listed below, sequenced in a study of T cell changes during pregnancy in multiple sclerosis. Clones were sequenced by immunoSEQ multiplex PCR, and TCRdb holds only the in-frame ones, with some missing. Found here are about 93,000 clones, 85% to 95% of them singletons; the top ten hold 2% to 2.5%. This material consisted of peripheral blood, taken after pregnancy. Source of these receptors: a female donor with multiple sclerosis, enrolled in a pregnancy study.

The chain employs TRBV6-6 and TRBJ2-2, with 8 bases fitting TRBD2. Germline CDR1 and CDR2: MNHNY and SVGAGI (reference sequence). CDR3 size: 15 residues. Losses at the gene ends were 5 bases for V and 4 bases for J; bases not matched to a gene: 6. The CDR3 sequence is CASSQTGGTTGELFF. DNA for the CDR3: TGTGCCAGCAGTCAGACGGGGGGGACCACCGGGGAGCTGTTTTTT.

The chain is built from TRBV5-4 and TRBJ2-2, with 10 bases lining up with TRBD2. The J segment lost 5 bases and the V segment lost 3 bases, leaving 10 bases of the junction unmatched. Germline V CDR1 and CDR2: SGHNT, YYREEE (reference sequence). The CDR3 length is 17 residues. CDR3 residues: CASSSSGAGGQTGELFF. CDR3 DNA: TGTGCCAGCAGCTCCTCGGGAGCGGGGGGGCAGACCGGGGAGCTGTTTTTT.

The V gene is TRBV19, the J gene TRBJ1-6; TRBD1 might be the D (5 bases). The germline CDR1 and CDR2 sequences are LNHDA and SQIVND (reference sequence). The CDR3 consists of 14 residues. Trimming took off 5 bases at V and 9 bases at J, with 14 bases between the two ends. CDR3 in DNA: TGTGCCAGTAGTCCAAGCAGGGTAGGTTCACCCCTCCACTTT. Its translation is CASSPSRVGSPLHF.

This clone was detected a few times. The CDR3 coding sequence is TGTGCCAGCAGCTATCAGGGGGCTGGAAACACCATATATTTT. Translation: CASSYQGAGNTIYF. This chain joins TRBV7-3 and TRBJ1-3, with 7 bases that match TRBD1. V lost 4 bases and J lost 2; bases outside the gene matches: 2. CDR3 size: 14 residues. From germline, CDR1 is SGHTA and CDR2 FQGTGA.

The V and J genes are TRBV5-4 and TRBJ2-3, with D possibly matching TRBD2 (6 bases). Trimming shortened V by 4 bases and J by 10 bases, and 22 bases separated the two germline ends. This CDR3 has 15 amino acids. Germline V gene sequence: CDR1 SGHNT, CDR2 YYREEE (reference sequence). The CDR3 DNA is TGTGCCAGCAGCCCCGGGACTCGTACTGTGGAGGCGCAGTATTTT. Its translation: CASSPGTRTVEAQYF.

The CDR3 DNA is TGTGCCAGCAGTGAGATGAGGGGAGGTGGGGAGACCCAGTACTTC. Translated: CASSEMRGGGETQYF. This chain joins TRBV6-1 and TRBJ2-5; D possibly corresponds to TRBD2 (6 bases). CDR3 length: 15 residues. Germline V lookup: CDR1 MNHNS, CDR2 SASEGT. V dropped 3 bases and J dropped 5 bases, with 16 bases sitting between them.

V and J are TRBV5-1 and TRBJ2-3, with 7 bases aligning to TRBD1. J was trimmed by 4 bases and V by 2 bases; bases with no gene match: 4. The V gene's germline CDR1 is SGHRS and CDR2 YFSETQ. The CDR3 has 14 amino acids. The CDR3 DNA is TGCGCCAGCAGCTTACAGGGGCCTCCAGATACGCAGTATTTT. It is translated as CASSLQGPPDTQYF. The full variable domain, in which reference TRBV5-1 and TRBJ2-3 provide the parts outside the CDR3, is KAGVTQTPRYLIKTRGQQVTLSCSPISGHRSVSWYQQTPGQGLQFLFEYFSETQRNKGNFPGRFSGRQFSNSRSEMNVSTLELGDSALYLCASSLQGPPDTQYFGPGTRLTVL.

The genes are TRBV6-6 and TRBJ1-4, with 7 bases aligning to TRBD1. The CDR3 contains 15 residues. V gave up 4 bases and J gave up 8 bases; unmatched junction bases: 10. Germline values: CDR1 MNHNY, CDR2 SVGAGI (reference sequence). The CDR3 sequence: CASSSTGRRREKLFF. CDR3 DNA sequence: TGTGCCAGCAGTTCGACAGGGCGCCGAAGGGAAAAACTGTTTTTT.

The V and J genes are TRBV9 and TRBJ1-2; 9 nucleotides line up with TRBD1. J was trimmed by 2 bases and V by 1 base; bases with no gene match: 3. Germline CDR1 is SGDLS and CDR2 is YYNGEE. The CDR3 covers 15 residues. The CDR3 sequence: CASSVPGTGNYGYTF. The CDR3 DNA follows: TGTGCCAGCAGCGTACCCGGGACAGGGAACTATGGCTACACCTTC.

V is TRBV19 and J is TRBJ2-7; D uncertain. The CDR3 contains 14 residues. V dropped 0 bases and J dropped 0 bases, with 6 bases sitting between them. CDR1 LNHDA and CDR2 SQIVND come from the germline V gene (reference sequence). This chain's CDR3 is CASSIDLNSYEQYF. For the CDR3, the DNA is TGTGCCAGTAGTATAGATCTTAACTCCTACGAGCAGTACTTC.

This clone is a singleton in its sample. The chain uses TRBV6-5 and TRBJ1-2, with D perhaps matching TRBD1 (6 bases). Germline CDR1 reads MNHEY; CDR2 reads SVGAGI. V was trimmed by 0 bases and J by 4 bases, leaving 15 bases between them. CDR3 length equals 16 residues. The CDR3 sequence is CASSYSAGDYIYGYTF. CDR3 nucleotides: TGTGCCAGCAGTTACTCGGCAGGGGACTATATCTATGGCTACACCTTC.

V and J are TRBV27 and TRBJ1-2; D remains ambiguous. The CDR3 is 15 residues long. Trimming cost V 3 bases and J 4 bases, with 15 bases left between them. CDR1 and CDR2 (germline): MNHEY, SMNVEV (reference sequence). The CDR3 sequence is CASSFRSDRSYGYTF. The CDR3 bases are TGTGCCAGCAGTTTCCGGAGTGACCGATCCTATGGCTACACCTTC.

The gene calls are TRBV7-9 and TRBJ1-4, with a weak D call TRBD1 (6 bases). V was cut by 4 bases and J by 7 bases, with 13 bases left in between. This CDR3 region has 14 residues. Germline loops: CDR1 SEHNR, CDR2 FQNEAQ (reference sequence). This chain's CDR3 is CASSSGTPGEKLFF. The CDR3 DNA reads as TGTGCCAGCAGCTCCGGGACACCCGGTGAAAAACTGTTTTTT.

The V and J genes are TRBV29-1 and TRBJ1-3, with D perhaps matching TRBD1 (6 bases). Trimming took off 6 bases at V and 0 bases at J, with 18 bases between the two ends. CDR1 and CDR2 (germline): SQVTM, ANQGSEA. The CDR3 spans 16 residues. CDR3 sequence reads: CSVRKQGASSGNTIYF. CDR3 DNA sequence: TGCAGCGTCCGGAAACAGGGAGCGAGCTCTGGAAACACCATATATTTT.

The genes are TRBV29-1 and TRBJ1-1; 7 bases line up with TRBD1. The CDR3 runs to 14 residues. Germline CDR1 is SQVTM and CDR2 is ANQGSEA. V lost 2 bases, J lost 4 bases, and 7 bases stayed unmatched. The CDR3 spells CSVEPGTVGTEAFF. The DNA for the CDR3 is TGCAGCGTTGAACCTGGGACAGTCGGCACTGAAGCTTTCTTT.

This rearrangement joins TRBV9 to TRBJ1-1, with TRBD1 as a possible D gene (5 bases). The CDR3 covers 13 residues. Trimming pared 0 bases from V and 7 bases from J, leaving 10 bases between. CDR1 and CDR2 from the germline V gene are SGDLS and YYNGEE. The CDR3: CASSVGTGDEAFF. The CDR3 nucleotides are TGTGCCAGCAGCGTAGGAACAGGCGATGAAGCTTTCTTT.

The chain has TRBV7-2 and TRBJ1-2; weak D call: TRBD1 (6 bases). The CDR3 is 14 amino acids. V was shortened by 6 bases and J by 7 bases, with 18 bases between the two germline ends. Looked up from germline, CDR1 is SGHTA and CDR2 is FQGNSA. The CDR3 reads CASSPQTGRGGYTF. The CDR3 DNA sequence: TGTGCCAGCAGTCCACAAACAGGGCGCGGTGGCTACACCTTC.

The chain recombines TRBV6-4 with TRBJ2-3, with D perhaps matching TRBD2 (7 bases). The germline gives CDR1 MRHNA, CDR2 SNTAGT. The CDR3 covers 14 residues. Trimming took 0 bases from V and 8 from J, leaving 12 bases between them. Here the CDR3 reads CASSDSTGGGTQYF. CDR3 sequence (DNA): TGTGCCAGCAGTGACTCGACAGGCGGGGGTACGCAGTATTTT.

J is TRBJ2-3 and V is TRBV10-1; TRBD2 matches at 14 bases. The CDR3 totals 17 residues. Germline CDR1 is WNHNN and CDR2 is SYGVQD (reference sequence). The junction had 8 bases not matched to a gene; V was cut back by 8 bases and J by 1 base. The CDR3 loop reads CASHGTSGREGTDTQYF. Written as DNA, the CDR3 is TGCGCCAGCCACGGGACTAGCGGGAGAGAGGGCACAGATACGCAGTATTTT.

The chain employs TRBV2 and TRBJ2-7; 11 bases line up with TRBD1. CDR3 length equals 15 residues. Germline V gene lookup returns CDR1 SNHLY and CDR2 FYNNEI. Unmatched junction bases numbered 9, after V lost 6 bases and J lost 5 bases. The CDR3 nucleotides read TGTGCCAGCAGCAACGGACAGGGGGCTTCCCACGAGCAGTACTTC. As protein: CASSNGQGASHEQYF.

This clone was seen just once. In nucleotides, the CDR3 is TGTGCTACTAACCCAGGGGTACAGATGAACACTGAAGCTTTCTTT. It yields the protein CATNPGVQMNTEAFF. The chain is built from TRBV6-1 and TRBJ1-1; D might be TRBD1 (6 bases). Germline V gives CDR1 MNHNS, CDR2 SASEGT. This CDR3 spans 15 amino acids.